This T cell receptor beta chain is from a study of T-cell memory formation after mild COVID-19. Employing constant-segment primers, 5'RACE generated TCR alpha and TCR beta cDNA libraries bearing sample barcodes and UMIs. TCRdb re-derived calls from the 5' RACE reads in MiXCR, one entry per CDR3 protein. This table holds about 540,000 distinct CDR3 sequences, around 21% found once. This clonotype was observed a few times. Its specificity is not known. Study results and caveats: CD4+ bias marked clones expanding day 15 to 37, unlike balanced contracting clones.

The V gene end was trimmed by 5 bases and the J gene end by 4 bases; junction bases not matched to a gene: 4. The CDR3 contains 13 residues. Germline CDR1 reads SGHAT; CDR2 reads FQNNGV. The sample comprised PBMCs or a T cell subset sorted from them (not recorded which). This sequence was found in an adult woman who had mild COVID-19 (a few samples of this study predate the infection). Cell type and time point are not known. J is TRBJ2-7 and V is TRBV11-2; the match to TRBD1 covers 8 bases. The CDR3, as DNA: TGTGCCAGCAGCCGACGACAGGGGTACGAGCAGTACTTC. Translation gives CASSRRQGYEQYF.